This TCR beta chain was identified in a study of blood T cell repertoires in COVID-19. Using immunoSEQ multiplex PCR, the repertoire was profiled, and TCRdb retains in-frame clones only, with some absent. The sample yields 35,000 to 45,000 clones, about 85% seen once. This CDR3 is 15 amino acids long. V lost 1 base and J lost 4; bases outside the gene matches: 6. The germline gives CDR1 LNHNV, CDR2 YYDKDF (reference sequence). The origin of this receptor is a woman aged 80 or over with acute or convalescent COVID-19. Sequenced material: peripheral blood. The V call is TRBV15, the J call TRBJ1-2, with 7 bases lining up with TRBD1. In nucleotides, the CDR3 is TGTGCCACCAGCAGAGGGGGACAGTTGATCTATGGCTACACCTTC. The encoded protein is CATSRGGQLIYGYTF. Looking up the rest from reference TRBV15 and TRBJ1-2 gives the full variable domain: DAMVIQNPRYQVTQFGKPVTLSCSQTLNHNVMYWYQQKSSQAPKLLFHYYDKDFNNEADTPDNFQSRRPNTSFCFLDIRSPGLGDTAMYLCATSRGGQLIYGYTFGSGTRLTVV.